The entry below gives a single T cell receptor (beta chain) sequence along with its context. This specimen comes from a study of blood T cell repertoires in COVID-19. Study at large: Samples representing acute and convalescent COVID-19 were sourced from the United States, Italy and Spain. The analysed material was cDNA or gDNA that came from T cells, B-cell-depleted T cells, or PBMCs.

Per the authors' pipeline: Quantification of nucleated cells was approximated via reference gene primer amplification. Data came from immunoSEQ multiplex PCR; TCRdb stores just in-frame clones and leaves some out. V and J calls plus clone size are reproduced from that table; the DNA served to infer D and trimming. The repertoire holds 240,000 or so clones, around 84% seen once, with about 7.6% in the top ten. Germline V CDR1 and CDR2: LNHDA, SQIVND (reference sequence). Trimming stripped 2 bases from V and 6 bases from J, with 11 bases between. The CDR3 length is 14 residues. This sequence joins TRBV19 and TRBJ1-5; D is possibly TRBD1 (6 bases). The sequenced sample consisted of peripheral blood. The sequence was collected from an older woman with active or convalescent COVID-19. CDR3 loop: CASSINTGSQPQHF. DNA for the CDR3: TGTGCCAGTAGTATAAACACAGGGTCTCAGCCCCAGCATTTT.